Following are 16 T cell receptor beta chains from one sample sequenced in a study of T cell responses to AZD1222 COVID-19 vaccine. TCRdb keeps only in-frame clones here, not all; method: immunoSEQ multiplex PCR. Here the sample spans about 170,000 clones, around 89% being singletons. Sequenced here: peripheral blood, sampled 28 days after the second dose of the MenACWY control vaccine. Receptors originate from an adult who received the MenACWY meningococcal vaccine as a control.

The rearrangement joins TRBV7-6 to TRBJ2-7; possibly TRBD2 for D (6 bases). The V and J ends lost 1 base and 2 bases respectively, with 24 bases between them. The CDR3 is 19 amino acids. Germline V gene lookup returns CDR1 SGHVS and CDR2 FNYEAQ. The CDR3, as DNA: TGTGCCAGCAGCTTAGACCCCCCAGGTCGGCGGGATATCCCCTACGAGCAGTACTTC. Translated: CASSLDPPGRRDIPYEQYF.

V and J are TRBV28 and TRBJ2-6; D is unresolved. Between the trimmed V and J ends, which lost 3 bases and 0 bases, there was a span of 9 bases. This CDR3 has 16 residues. Germline CDR1 and CDR2: MDHEN and SYDVKM. CDR3 in DNA: TGTGCCAGCAGTTTGCTACTCGGCTCTGGGGCCAACGTCCTGACTTTC. Translating gives CASSLLLGSGANVLTF.

V usage is TRBV18 and J usage is TRBJ1-4, with a possible D match to TRBD1 (5 bases). CDR1 is KGHSH and CDR2 is LQKENI in the germline V gene. The CDR3 runs 17 residues. V was shortened by 6 bases and J by 0 bases, with 17 bases between the two germline ends. The CDR3, as DNA: TGTGCCAGCTCTCCGACGGGGCCGTTTGCAACTAATGAAAAACTGTTTTTT. Protein: CASSPTGPFATNEKLFF. The full variable domain, its missing parts supplied by reference TRBV18 and TRBJ1-4, is NAGVMQNPRHLVRRRGQEARLRCSPMKGHSHVYWYRQLPEEGLKFMVYLQKENIIDESGMPKERFSAEFPKEGPSILRIQQVVRGDSAAYFCASSPTGPFATNEKLFFGSGTQLSVL.

The rearrangement uses TRBV27 and TRBJ2-7; the D is unclear. This CDR3 comprises 15 residues. V dropped 5 bases and J dropped 0 bases, with 14 bases sitting between them. Per the germline V gene, CDR1 is MNHEY and CDR2 is SMNVEV (reference sequence). The CDR3 loop is CASSPSPGISYEQYF. In DNA form, the CDR3 reads TGTGCCAGCAGTCCTAGTCCTGGGATCTCCTACGAGCAGTACTTC.

The chain carries TRBV10-3 and TRBJ2-2, with no clear D. From germline, CDR1 is ENHRY and CDR2 SYGVKD. V was shortened by 7 bases and J by 7 bases, with 10 bases between the two germline ends. CDR3 length equals 12 residues. The CDR3, as DNA: TGTGCCATCAAGAGGAGAGGCGGGGAGCTGTTTTTT. Residues: CAIKRRGGELFF.

The V and J genes are TRBV30 and TRBJ2-1; no definite D call. V was pared by 1 base and J by 5 bases, with 0 bases between. Per germline, CDR1 GTSNPN and CDR2 SVGIG (reference sequence). The CDR3 is made up of 10 amino acids. The CDR3 DNA reads as TGTGCCTGGAGTGACAATGAGCAGTTCTTC. It codes for CAWSDNEQFF.

The chain has TRBV18 and TRBJ2-1; D is undetermined. This CDR3 comprises 13 residues. Germline V gene sequence: CDR1 KGHSH, CDR2 LQKENI. Trimming removed 4 bases from V and 2 bases from J, with 6 bases in between. The CDR3 DNA follows: TGTGCCAGCTCACTTACTACCTACAATGAGCAGTTCTTC. This sequence encodes CASSLTTYNEQFF.

The CDR3 here is CASSMTVEETQYF. In DNA form, the CDR3 reads TGTGCCAGTAGTATGACAGTAGAAGAGACCCAGTACTTC. The chain recombines TRBV19 with TRBJ2-5, with D maybe TRBD1 (5 bases). V was cut by 3 bases and J by 3 bases, with 8 bases left in between. CDR1 and CDR2 (germline): LNHDA, SQIVND (reference sequence). CDR3 length equals 13 residues.

V usage is TRBV27 and J usage is TRBJ1-5; D not certain. The V gene's germline CDR1 is MNHEY and CDR2 SMNVEV (reference sequence). This CDR3 spans 12 amino acids. The V gene lost 5 bases and the J gene lost 7 bases, with 9 bases spanning the gap. This CDR3 is CASSTTAQPQHF. The CDR3 nucleotides are TGTGCCAGCAGTACTACTGCCCAGCCCCAGCATTTT.

J is TRBJ1-1 and V is TRBV18; tentatively, D is TRBD1 (6 bases). From germline, CDR1 is KGHSH and CDR2 LQKENI. Trimming stripped 2 bases from V and 1 base from J, with 14 bases between. The CDR3 extends over 16 amino acids. In DNA, the CDR3 is TGTGCCAGCTCACCAAACTGGGGGGGACAGAACACTGAAGCTTTCTTT. Protein: CASSPNWGGQNTEAFF.

The chain employs TRBV6-5 and TRBJ2-7; 7 bases fit TRBD1. The ends lost 7 bases at V and 5 bases at J; junction bases unmatched: 8. The CDR3 covers 13 residues. The germline V gene encodes CDR1 MNHEY and CDR2 SVGAGI. The CDR3 region has the DNA TGTGCCAGCACTTTGACAGGGCTCGACGAGCAGTACTTC. It codes for CASTLTGLDEQYF.

The chain couples TRBV28 to TRBJ1-2; 7 nucleotides match TRBD1. This CDR3 contains 14 residues. V was clipped by 3 bases and J by 5 bases; unmatched bases: 6. The V gene's germline CDR1 is MDHEN and CDR2 SYDVKM. CDR3 in DNA: TGTGCCAGCAGTTTGAGGGGGCAATATTATGGCTACACCTTC. Translation gives CASSLRGQYYGYTF.

The chain recombines TRBV15 with TRBJ2-7; no reliable D call. V lost 5 bases and J 5 bases, leaving 16 bases between the germline ends. In germline, CDR1 is LNHNV, CDR2 YYDKDF (reference sequence). The CDR3 has 14 residues. CDR3: CATSVGGSRNEQYF. CDR3 coding DNA: TGTGCCACCAGCGTGGGTGGATCGCGGAACGAGCAGTACTTC. Full variable domain (rest looked up from reference TRBV15 and TRBJ2-7): DAMVIQNPRYQVTQFGKPVTLSCSQTLNHNVMYWYQQKSSQAPKLLFHYYDKDFNNEADTPDNFQSRRPNTSFCFLDIRSPGLGDTAMYLCATSVGGSRNEQYFGPGTRLTVT.

The chain carries TRBV27 and TRBJ2-3; 7 bases are shared with TRBD2. Per the germline V gene, CDR1 is MNHEY and CDR2 is SMNVEV (reference sequence). This CDR3 spans 15 amino acids. With 3 bases clipped from V and 4 bases from J, the junction kept 7 bases outside the gene matches. The DNA of the CDR3 is TGTGCCAGCAGTTTTGTGCGGGAGTCCCCAGATACGCAGTATTTT. Its translation: CASSFVRESPDTQYF.

The rearrangement uses TRBV5-4 and TRBJ1-2, with D possibly TRBD1 on 6 matching bases. Germline CDR1 SGHNT, CDR2 YYREEE (reference sequence). V dropped 6 bases and J dropped 1 base, with 10 bases sitting between them. CDR3 length equals 13 residues. This CDR3 reads CASTRQDNYGYTF. CDR3 DNA: TGTGCCAGCACCAGACAGGATAACTATGGCTACACCTTC.

In regard to this clone: Other DNA sequences from this sample encode an identical CDR3 as well. The V gene is TRBV7-9, the J gene TRBJ1-1; D possibly corresponds to TRBD1 (5 bases). Trimming took 2 bases from V and 3 from J, leaving 7 bases between them. Germline V gene data show CDR1 as SEHNR and CDR2 as FQNEAQ (reference sequence). This CDR3 spans 13 amino acids. The CDR3 spells CASSLTGDTEAFF. Written as DNA, the CDR3 is TGTGCCAGCAGCTTAACGGGGGACACTGAAGCTTTCTTT. The whole variable domain, remainder taken from reference TRBV7-9 and TRBJ1-1, is DTGVSQNPRHKITKRGQNVTFRCDPISEHNRLYWYRQTLGQGPEFLTYFQNEAQLEKSRLLSDRFSAERPKGSFSTLEIQRTEQGDSAMYLCASSLTGDTEAFFGQGTRLTVV.